The T cell receptor (beta chain) under discussion was sequenced for a study of CD8 T cells in ankylosing spondylitis. Study-level results: Characteristic, it appeared, of ankylosing spondylitis blood was a TCR beta motif of several highly homologous variants. Researchers report that disease-linked clones proved CD8+ and relatively rare in peripheral blood. There was reportedly significant enrichment of clones that were disease-linked in matched ankylosing spondylitis synovial fluid.

Quantitative 5'-RACE was performed with molecular barcodes, and it yielded the TCR beta libraries. MiXCR, applied by TCRdb to the 5' RACE reads, yields one record per CDR3 protein. The sample lists 150,000 to 250,000 distinct CDR3 sequences, roughly 13% occurring once. In this sample, this clonotype turned up many times. Its target is not known. This CDR3 contains 18 residues. Germline V gives CDR1 ENHRY, CDR2 SYGVKD. V was pared by 3 bases and J by 1 base, with 9 bases of the junction left unmatched. Sequencing was done on a sample of blood, either unsorted or a sorted T cell fraction (not recorded which). This TCR derives from a male donor with ankylosing spondylitis or in good health (not recorded which). The rearrangement links TRBV10-3 to TRBJ2-2; TRBD2 aligns across 9 bases. The CDR3 protein is CAISDPEKTSGNTGELFF. In DNA form, the CDR3 reads TGTGCCATCAGTGACCCCGAAAAGACTAGCGGGAACACCGGGGAGCTGTTTTTT.